This T cell receptor beta chain was identified in a study of Ad26.COV2.S vaccination and SARS-CoV-2 variants (dated by TCRdb to 2020 to 2022). Background on the whole study: Donors in the vaccine arm were drawn from COV1001, a multicentre, randomized, double-blind, placebo-controlled phase I-IIa trial testing Ad26.COV2.S in healthy adults. Blinding of investigators to trial group allocation was maintained during experiments and outcome assessment. TCRbeta repertoire sequencing served as the tool for gauging how specific and how broad the SARS-CoV-2-reactive T cell receptors were following Ad26.COV2.S vaccination. Ad26.COV2.S was administered intramuscularly at a dose of 5x10^10 or 1x10^11 viral particles, either as one shot or as two shots given 56 days apart. The TCR-sequenced set comprised approximately 30 samples: 19 Ad26.COV2.S vaccine recipients, 5 placebo recipients and 8 SARS-CoV-2 convalescent individuals. Participants in the trial were split at random into five groups of five each, receiving low-dose or high-dose Ad26.COV2.S once or twice, or else placebo on both occasions.

As for this clone: What this receptor recognizes is not known. It has no much larger one-base neighbor in the sample; base qualities were not kept.

The research as a whole found: The authors noted that total T cell responses may have been underestimated by the TCR breadth and depth analyses. Vaccine and placebo recipients had comparable non-spike TCR breadth, which fits with the vaccine containing only spike. Substantial breadth of spike-specific CD8+ and CD4+ T cell responses was reported after vaccination. The study lacked the statistical power to compare responses across vaccine doses or regimens. Ad26.COV2.S recipients had higher spike-specific TCR breadth than placebo recipients (P = 0.0014).

What this sample's treatment or condition label stands for: around 19 received Ad26.COV2.S at low or high dose, single or two shots; 5 received placebo; per-sample allocation not given. Repertoires of vaccine and placebo recipients were sequenced from samples collected on day 63 after the first injection. Between 29 July and 7 August 2020, Cohort 1b enrolled 25 adults aged 18-55 years at one site in Boston, USA. Ad26.COV2.S was a replication-incompetent adenovirus type 26 vector that expressed a prefusion-stabilized SARS-CoV-2 spike protein derived from the original Wuhan strain. CDR1 and CDR2, per the germline V gene, are MDHEN and SYDVKM. The CDR3 starts with the cysteine, ends with the phenylalanine, and has 11 residues. Only the CDR3 DNA is retained, 33 bases long and in frame from the first base. A distance of 6 bases separates the germline ends of V and J, which lose 3 bases and 7 bases respectively.

TCRbeta CDR3 regions were sequenced with the immunoSEQ Assay. After extraction, genomic DNA underwent amplification by bias-controlled multiplex PCR, followed by high-throughput sequencing. Per the authors' processing: To quantify the absolute abundance of each unique TCRbeta CDR3 region, sequences were collapsed and filtered. T cell fraction was estimated by normalizing TCRbeta template counts to usable DNA, with usable DNA measured through amplification of reference genes found in all nucleated cells. Repertoire TCRs were annotated as SARS-CoV-2-specific by exact matching of V gene, CDR3 amino acid sequence and J gene to a known reactive TCR set. MIRA supplied the reference SARS-CoV-2 TCR set, which was filtered for enrichment in COVID-19-positive ImmuneCODE repertoires so that public or cross-reactive TCRs were removed. Using the MIRA antigens, annotated TCRs were further analysed by specific ORF or by position within an ORF. Breadth was defined as the number of annotated unique rearrangements divided by the total number of unique productive rearrangements, and depth was defined as the summed frequency of the annotated unique rearrangements. TCR breadth was compared between groups using two-sided Wilcoxon rank-sum tests. This immuneACCESS table, as held by TCRdb, lists in-frame sequences with V and J called but not all clones. Of the missing ones, under half trace to an unresolved V gene in checked studies; the others have no known cause. V, J and clone size reflect that table, while D and trimming were determined from the DNA. For this sample there are 300,000 to 350,000 clones; 75% to 90% appear just once. In total, the top ten clones hold approximately 12% of the sample.

The rearranged chain carries TRBV28 and TRBJ1-2; no D gene call is confident. This receptor was obtained from a person between 18 and 65 years old who received the Ad26.COV2.S COVID-19 vaccine or a placebo. This specimen was peripheral blood, taken in a trial of Ad26.COV2.S vaccine versus placebo. The CDR3 sequence is CASSFVGGYTF. The nucleotide sequence is TGTGCCAGCAGTTTTGTGGGTGGCTACACCTTC.